The clone carrying this T cell receptor (beta chain) was seen ten or more times. TCRdb itself ran the 5' RACE reads through MiXCR, one entry per CDR3 protein. The sample records some 310,000 distinct CDR3 sequences, about 20% being singletons. This sample is drawn from a study of T-cell memory formation after mild COVID-19. The CDR3 runs to 14 residues. Germline V gene lookup returns CDR1 SGHRS and CDR2 YFSETQ. J was trimmed by 6 bases and V by 4 bases; bases with no gene match: 4. What was sequenced was PBMCs or a T cell subset sorted from them (not recorded which). The TCR originated in a man between 18 and 29 years old who had mild COVID-19 (a few samples of this study predate the infection). Cell type and time point are not known. The chain joins TRBV5-1 to TRBJ1-6; 7 nucleotides line up with TRBD1. CDR3 sequence: CASSPGQPNSPLHF. CDR3 DNA: TGCGCCAGCAGCCCGGGACAGCCTAATTCACCCCTCCACTTT.